This TCR beta chain was sequenced in a study of blood T cell repertoires in COVID-19. Whole-study context: Nucleic acid was either cDNA or gDNA, and it came from T cells, B-cell-depleted T cells, or PBMCs.

Assay used: immunoSEQ multiplex PCR; TCRdb lists only in-frame clones, some missing. The table shows 95,000 to 150,000 clones, with roughly 84% occurring only once. The length of the CDR3 is 13 residues. The V and J ends lost 6 bases and 3 bases respectively, with 11 bases between them. This TCR derives from a man between 60 and 70 years old with acute or convalescent COVID-19. The specimen sequenced was peripheral blood. The V and J genes are TRBV12-3 or TRBV12-4 and TRBJ1-2; D is ambiguous. The CDR3 here is CASSLVEHYGYTF. The CDR3 DNA is TGTGCCAGCAGCCTCGTTGAGCACTATGGCTACACCTTC.